These 28 T cell receptor beta chains share one sample of origin, sequenced in a study of identical twins. TCRdb reprocessed the 5' RACE reads via MiXCR and lists one record per CDR3 protein. This sample has approximately 890,000 distinct CDR3 sequences, with 12% found just once. These data were also filed under a second study, of yellow fever vaccine responses in identical twins.

Specimen: PBMCs. These receptors all stem from a woman younger than 35 in good health.

V and J are TRBV20-1 and TRBJ2-5, with D possibly matching TRBD2 (5 bases). The CDR3 runs 12 residues. V was clipped by 3 bases and J by 4 bases, with 9 bases between them. Germline V gene data show CDR1 as DFQATT and CDR2 as SNEGSKA (reference sequence). The CDR3 DNA is TGCAGTGCTAGTAGTAGCGCAGAGACCCAGTACTTC. Translating it yields CSASSSAETQYF.

J is TRBJ2-5 and V is TRBV5-1, with D tentatively TRBD2 (5 bases). The CDR3 runs to 15 residues. Trimming stripped 2 bases from V and 4 bases from J, with 15 bases between. Germline values: CDR1 SGHRS, CDR2 YFSETQ. The DNA of the CDR3 is TGCGCCAGCAGCTTTACGGCGGGCGGGCTAGAGACCCAGTACTTC. Translation gives CASSFTAGGLETQYF. Full variable domain (outside the CDR3, taken from reference TRBV5-1 and TRBJ2-5): KAGVTQTPRYLIKTRGQQVTLSCSPISGHRSVSWYQQTPGQGLQFLFEYFSETQRNKGNFPGRFSGRQFSNSRSEMNVSTLELGDSALYLCASSFTAGGLETQYFGPGTRLLVL.

The genes are TRBV29-1 and TRBJ2-1; possible D gene TRBD1, 6 bases. Deletions cut 4 bases from V and 5 bases from J, with 9 bases between. The CDR3 covers 12 residues. Germline lookup yields CDR1 SQVTM and CDR2 ANQGSEA. CDR3 nucleotides: TGCAGCGTTGGGGACACCCACAATGAGCAGTTCTTC. As protein: CSVGDTHNEQFF.

The chain is built from TRBV12-3 or TRBV12-4 and TRBJ2-1; maybe TRBD2 (5 bases). The CDR3 extends over 15 amino acids. V lost 5 bases, J lost 7 bases, and 18 bases lay in between. CDR3 protein: CASSLWESDPNEQFF. The CDR3 coding sequence is TGTGCCAGCAGTCTCTGGGAGTCAGACCCTAATGAGCAGTTCTTC.

This clonotype was observed at least ten times. The V and J genes are TRBV10-3 and TRBJ1-2; 8 nucleotides line up with TRBD1. The germline V gene has CDR1 ENHRY and CDR2 SYGVKD. The CDR3 has 13 residues. V shed 4 bases and J 7 bases; nucleotides not matched to a gene: 5. The CDR3 reads CAISGVQGAGYTF. The CDR3 DNA sequence: TGTGCCATCAGTGGGGTCCAGGGGGCTGGCTACACCTTC.

V usage is TRBV7-9 and J usage is TRBJ2-1; TRBD2 aligns across 10 bases. CDR3 length: 16 amino acids. Trimming removed 5 bases from V and 5 bases from J; junction bases left unmatched: 9. Germline V CDR1 and CDR2: SEHNR, FQNEAQ (reference sequence). CDR3 DNA: TGTGCCAGCAGCCTATCTGGACTAGCGGAAGACAATGAGCAGTTCTTC. The encoded protein is CASSLSGLAEDNEQFF. Full variable domain (remainder filled in from reference TRBV7-9 and TRBJ2-1): DTGVSQNPRHKITKRGQNVTFRCDPISEHNRLYWYRQTLGQGPEFLTYFQNEAQLEKSRLLSDRFSAERPKGSFSTLEIQRTEQGDSAMYLCASSLSGLAEDNEQFFGPGTRLTVL.

This clonotype has more than one count but fewer than ten. This chain connects TRBV3-1 to TRBJ2-5; 7 bases fit TRBD2. CDR1 LGHDT and CDR2 YNNKEL come from the germline V gene (reference sequence). The J segment lost 1 base and the V segment lost 0 bases, leaving 11 bases of the junction unmatched. The length of the CDR3 is 18 residues. Here the CDR3 reads CASSQEGRLTSLQETQYF. As DNA, the CDR3 is TGTGCCAGCAGCCAAGAGGGGCGACTGACTAGCCTCCAAGAGACCCAGTACTTC.

The rearrangement joins TRBV5-4 to TRBJ2-6; the D gene is possibly TRBD1 (5 bases). Germline assignment: CDR1 SGHNT and CDR2 YYREEE (reference sequence). With 0 bases removed from V and 0 bases from J, the gap between germline ends came to 13 bases. The CDR3 consists of 18 residues. The CDR3 loop is CASSLDVRAHSGANVLTF. The CDR3 DNA is TGTGCCAGCAGCTTGGACGTCAGGGCGCACTCTGGGGCCAACGTCCTGACTTTC. Full variable domain (remainder filled in from reference TRBV5-4 and TRBJ2-6): ETGVTQSPTHLIKTRGQQVTLRCSSQSGHNTVSWYQQALGQGPQFIFQYYREEENGRGNFPPRFSGLQFPNYSSELNVNALELDDSALYLCASSLDVRAHSGANVLTFGAGSRLTVL.

The genes are TRBV25-1 and TRBJ2-3; 8 bases map to TRBD1. V shed 6 bases and J 2 bases; nucleotides not matched to a gene: 4. Germline CDR1 reads MGHDK; CDR2 reads SYGVNS. This CDR3 has 14 amino acids. The CDR3, as DNA: TGTGCCAGCAGAGAACAGGGGGACACAGATACGCAGTATTTT. Translating it yields CASREQGDTDTQYF.

This chain joins TRBV7-9 and TRBJ2-1; 14 nucleotides line up with TRBD2. Germline values: CDR1 SEHNR, CDR2 FQNEAQ (reference sequence). The length of the CDR3 is 13 residues. V shed 5 bases, J shed 15 bases, and the junction held 6 bases outside the gene matches. CDR3 protein: CASSPGTSGRLFF. CDR3 nucleotide sequence: TGTGCCAGCAGCCCCGGGACTAGCGGGAGACTGTTCTTC.

The chain uses TRBV3-1 and TRBJ2-4, with D tentatively TRBD2 (5 bases). V shed 1 base and J shed 0 bases, with 13 bases lying between them. This CDR3 region has 17 residues. Germline CDR1 LGHDT, CDR2 YNNKEL (reference sequence). In DNA form, the CDR3 reads TGTGCCAGCAGCCAAGTCTCGGCAGGACTAGCCAAAAACATTCAGTACTTC. Translated: CASSQVSAGLAKNIQYF.

The gene calls are TRBV20-1 and TRBJ2-1, with 11 bases lining up with TRBD2. CDR1 and CDR2 (germline): DFQATT, SNEGSKA (reference sequence). V shed 4 bases and J 9 bases; nucleotides not matched to a gene: 8. The CDR3 runs 14 residues. The DNA of the CDR3 is TGCAGTGCTAATAGCGGGAGGGCCGAAGGTGAGCAGTTCTTC. It specifies CSANSGRAEGEQFF.

V gene TRBV5-1 combines with J gene TRBJ2-3; tentatively, D is TRBD2 (6 bases). The CDR3 totals 15 residues. V shed 0 bases and J shed 2 bases, with 10 bases lying between them. Germline-derived CDR1 and CDR2 are SGHRS and YFSETQ. The CDR3 here is CASSLVSGTTDTQYF. The CDR3, as DNA: TGCGCCAGCAGCTTGGTTAGCGGTACCACAGATACGCAGTATTTT. Full variable domain (remainder filled in from reference TRBV5-1 and TRBJ2-3): KAGVTQTPRYLIKTRGQQVTLSCSPISGHRSVSWYQQTPGQGLQFLFEYFSETQRNKGNFPGRFSGRQFSNSRSEMNVSTLELGDSALYLCASSLVSGTTDTQYFGPGTRLTVL.

V and J are TRBV29-1 and TRBJ2-1; unclear D gene. CDR3 length: 14 residues. V dropped 5 bases and J dropped 0 bases, with 11 bases sitting between them. Germline lookup yields CDR1 SQVTM and CDR2 ANQGSEA. As DNA, the CDR3 is TGCAGCGTTCTAGGGTCAGACTCCTACAATGAGCAGTTCTTC. Protein: CSVLGSDSYNEQFF.

This sequence joins TRBV27 and TRBJ2-7, with 8 bases aligning to TRBD1. Trimming cost V 5 bases and J 2 bases; bases outside gene matches: 5. The CDR3 is made up of 14 amino acids. Germline V gene lookup returns CDR1 MNHEY and CDR2 SMNVEV (reference sequence). DNA of the CDR3: TGTGCCAGCAGTCCTGGGGACAGGCCCTACGAGCAGTACGTC. Its protein is CASSPGDRPYEQYV.

Of note for this clonotype: A read error may account for a junction end that differs from germline. V and J are TRBV12-3 or TRBV12-4 and TRBJ2-1; the match to TRBD2 covers 7 bases. The CDR3 sequence is 18 residues long. CDR3 in DNA: TGTGCCATCAGTTGGACAATCGGGCGGGAGTCTTCCAACAATGAGCAGTTCTTC. It encodes CAISWTIGRESSNNEQFF.

A few counts support this clonotype. CDR3 protein: CATSDLRGGAETQYF. The CDR3, as DNA: TGTGCCACCAGTGACCTCCGGGGGGGGGCAGAGACCCAGTACTTC. This chain joins TRBV24-1 and TRBJ2-5; 8 positions match TRBD2. The CDR3 totals 15 residues. The germline CDR1 and CDR2 sequences are KGHDR and SFDVKD. V shed 4 bases, J shed 4 bases, and the junction held 7 bases outside the gene matches.

The V and J genes are TRBV20-1 and TRBJ2-7; D not resolved. CDR1 DFQATT and CDR2 SNEGSKA come from the germline V gene (reference sequence). This CDR3 region has 13 residues. V was cut by 6 bases and J by 0 bases, with 12 bases left in between. CDR3 loop: CSATTLSSYEQYV. The DNA for the CDR3 is TGCAGTGCCACGACACTTAGCTCCTACGAGCAGTACGTC.

The V call is TRBV9, the J call TRBJ1-2, with a possible D match to TRBD1 (5 bases). The CDR3 is made up of 13 amino acids. CDR1 and CDR2 (germline): SGDLS, YYNGEE. The V end was cut by 7 bases, the J end by 4 bases, with 14 bases between. This CDR3 is CASGSGLSYGYTF. The CDR3 nucleotides read TGTGCCAGCGGTTCAGGGTTGTCCTATGGCTACACCTTC.

In its sample, this clonotype was seen a few times. The V gene is TRBV12-3 or TRBV12-4, the J gene TRBJ2-3; the match to TRBD1 covers 12 bases. This CDR3 is 19 amino acids long. J gave up 1 base and V 8 bases, and 16 bases lay outside the gene matches. CDR3 in amino acids: CASCSGTGGGRFGTDTQYF. The CDR3 DNA sequence: TGTGCCAGCTGCTCCGGGACAGGGGGCGGCCGGTTTGGCACAGATACGCAGTATTTT.

This clonotype was picked up a small number of times. This chain joins TRBV4-1 and TRBJ2-4; weak D call: TRBD1 (7 bases). Germline V CDR1 and CDR2: MGHRA, YSYEKL. The CDR3 length is 15 residues. V was shortened by 0 bases and J by 8 bases, with 14 bases between the two germline ends. The CDR3 bases are TGCGCCAGCAGCCAAGATCGGGGGACAGCGGACATTCAGTACTTC. Its translation: CASSQDRGTADIQYF.

This clonotype was counted between two and nine times. The rearrangement joins TRBV20-1 to TRBJ2-5; D ambiguous. V lost 7 bases and J lost 4, with 10 bases in between. Germline CDR1 and CDR2: DFQATT and SNEGSKA (reference sequence). CDR3 length: 11 residues. For the CDR3, the DNA is TGCAGTGGCGTTGATGGAGAGACCCAGTACTTC. Its protein is CSGVDGETQYF.

This clonotype appeared many times. The chain joins TRBV11-2 to TRBJ2-1; 11 positions agree with TRBD2. This CDR3 comprises 18 residues. With V trimmed by 2 bases and J by 0 bases, 6 bases remained unmatched. The germline V gene encodes CDR1 SGHAT and CDR2 FQNNGV. CDR3 sequence: CASSLLGLAGGSYNEQFF. DNA for the CDR3: TGTGCCAGCAGCTTATTAGGTCTAGCGGGGGGCTCCTACAATGAGCAGTTCTTC.

CDR3 nucleotide sequence: TGTGCCAGCAGTTTGGCAGGGGGAGGGGAGCAGTACGTC. Its protein is CASSLAGGGEQYV. V and J are TRBV27 and TRBJ2-7; D may be TRBD1 or TRBD2 (7 bases each). CDR1 is MNHEY and CDR2 is SMNVEV in the germline V gene (reference sequence). The V gene lost 3 bases and the J gene lost 7 bases, with 13 bases spanning the gap. This CDR3 comprises 13 residues.

The V gene is TRBV7-3, the J gene TRBJ2-5; TRBD2 aligns across 10 bases. Germline V gene sequence: CDR1 SGHTA, CDR2 FQGTGA. V shed 1 base, J shed 2 bases, and the junction held 13 bases outside the gene matches. The CDR3 is made up of 19 amino acids. CDR3 protein: CASSLMLSLLAGDQETQYF. CDR3 nucleotide sequence: TGTGCCAGCAGCTTAATGTTAAGCCTTCTAGCGGGGGATCAAGAGACCCAGTACTTC.

This clonotype has a handful of counts. The chain has TRBV12-3 or TRBV12-4 and TRBJ2-7; possible D gene TRBD2, 6 bases. Trimming cost V 5 bases and J 4 bases, with 18 bases left between them. The CDR3 loop spans 15 amino acids. For the CDR3, the DNA is TGTGCCAGCAGTCCCGAGGAGGGGCAGGCATACGAGCAGTACTTC. Its protein product is CASSPEEGQAYEQYF.

This clonotype was detected only a few times. A read error may produce the germline difference seen at one junction end. The rearrangement links TRBV29-1 to TRBJ2-3; TRBD2 is a possible D gene (5 bases). This CDR3 region has 8 residues. Germline CDR1 is SQVTM and CDR2 is ANQGSEA. The CDR3 region is CSVAEGRF. The DNA of the CDR3 is TGCAGCGTTGCCGAGGGCCGTTTT.

This clonotype turned up a few times. The chain recombines TRBV6-1 with TRBJ2-6; 10 nucleotides align to TRBD1. V gave up 5 bases and J gave up 0 bases; unmatched junction bases: 7. Germline CDR1 MNHNS, CDR2 SASEGT. This CDR3 contains 18 residues. Here the CDR3 reads CASSQTGGASSGANVLTF. The DNA of the CDR3 is TGTGCCAGCAGTCAGACAGGGGGCGCTTCCTCTGGGGCCAACGTCCTGACTTTC.